The present T cell receptor (beta chain) was sequenced within a study of blood T cell repertoires in COVID-19. Some clones are missing from TCRdb's copy, which holds only in-frame ones; the method was immunoSEQ multiplex PCR. The table lists roughly 78,000 clones, roughly 89% of them singletons. Germline-derived CDR1 and CDR2 are LGHDT and YNNKEL (reference sequence). The CDR3 loop spans 17 amino acids. Trimming removed 4 bases at V and 2 bases at J, with 19 bases between. The material sequenced was peripheral blood. This chain joins TRBV3-1 (or the pseudogene TRBV3-2) and TRBJ2-3, with D possibly TRBD1 on 6 matching bases. This receptor was identified in a man aged 55 to 70 with acute or convalescent COVID-19. The CDR3: CASSPTRLDSHTDTQYF. The CDR3 nucleotides read TGTGCCAGCAGCCCGACACGGTTGGACAGCCACACAGATACGCAGTATTTT.